One sample yielded the 21 T cell receptor beta chains listed below, sequenced in a study of shared clonotypes between healthy human individuals. Repertoires were generated with immunoSEQ multiplex PCR, while TCRdb's copy carries only in-frame clones and drops some. This table has some 2.3 million clones, 80% to 95% appearing once. Sequencing was carried out using naive CD4+ T cells from PBMCs. Indicated subset: CD45RA+ positively selected. Receptors were obtained from a man between 18 and 29 years old in good health. Some clones in this sample may be carry-over from other donors' samples.

The rearrangement joins TRBV28 to TRBJ2-3; 7 positions match TRBD1. Germline CDR1 reads MDHEN; CDR2 reads SYDVKM. This CDR3 spans 17 amino acids. With V trimmed by 4 bases and J by 4 bases, 14 bases remained unmatched. The CDR3 DNA reads as TGTGCCAGCAGTTCCTTACTCCGACAGGGCCGGGCAGATACGCAGTATTTT. This sequence encodes CASSSLLRQGRADTQYF.

The V gene is TRBV5-4, the J gene TRBJ2-1; 8 bases fit TRBD2. After removal of 4 bases from V and 2 bases from J, the junction contained 11 bases not matched to a gene. The CDR3 has 17 residues. CDR1 and CDR2 (germline): SGHNT, YYREEE (reference sequence). The CDR3 is CASSRLSGRIAYNEQFF. CDR3 coding DNA: TGTGCCAGCAGCCGACTAAGCGGGAGAATCGCCTACAATGAGCAGTTCTTC. Full variable domain (remainder filled in from reference TRBV5-4 and TRBJ2-1): ETGVTQSPTHLIKTRGQQVTLRCSSQSGHNTVSWYQQALGQGPQFIFQYYREEENGRGNFPPRFSGLQFPNYSSELNVNALELDDSALYLCASSRLSGRIAYNEQFFGPGTRLTVL.

The J gene is TRBJ2-5, the V gene TRBV6-1; TRBD2 agrees at 10 bases. Germline trimming cut 0 bases from V and 5 bases from J; bases unmatched to any gene: 6. CDR1 and CDR2 (germline): MNHNS, SASEGT. CDR3 length equals 16 residues. The CDR3 sequence: CASSEALLAGLETQYF. CDR3 sequence (DNA): TGTGCCAGCAGTGAAGCGCTACTAGCGGGACTCGAGACCCAGTACTTC.

This clone was found a few times. The sample carries other DNA sequences with the same CDR3. The rearrangement uses TRBV7-2 and TRBJ1-5, with D perhaps matching TRBD1 (5 bases). CDR3 length equals 15 residues. The V gene lost 5 bases and the J gene lost 0 bases, with 11 bases spanning the gap. Germline CDR1 reads SGHTA; CDR2 reads FQGNSA. This CDR3 is CASSPTGTSNQPQHF. As DNA, the CDR3 is TGTGCCAGCAGCCCAACAGGCACTAGCAATCAGCCCCAGCATTTT.

With regard to this clone: The same CDR3 can be traced to other DNA sequences in this sample. V usage is TRBV4-3 and J usage is TRBJ1-1, with 7 bases that match TRBD1. The V gene end was trimmed by 0 bases and the J gene end by 5 bases; junction bases not matched to a gene: 0. This CDR3 is built from 13 residues. The germline gives CDR1 LGHNA, CDR2 YSLEER. The CDR3 protein is CASSQEQGTEAFF. CDR3 nucleotide sequence: TGCGCCAGCAGCCAAGAACAGGGGACTGAAGCTTTCTTT.

The rearrangement uses TRBV6-6 and TRBJ2-7, with D unclear. The V gene's germline CDR1 is MNHNY and CDR2 SVGAGI (reference sequence). The V end lost 7 bases, the J end lost 1 base, and 14 bases lay between the germline ends. The CDR3 loop spans 14 amino acids. The CDR3 DNA is TGTGCCAGCACCTTGGCACATAAGTCCTACGAGCAGTACTTC. Translated: CASTLAHKSYEQYF.

The chain carries TRBV7-9 and TRBJ2-5; TRBD2 agrees at 7 bases. Looked up from germline, CDR1 is SEHNR and CDR2 is FQNEAQ (reference sequence). With V trimmed by 5 bases and J by 1 base, 10 bases remained unmatched. This CDR3 contains 16 residues. For the CDR3, the DNA is TGTGCCAGCAGCAGGGGACTACCCTCTGGCCAAGAGACCCAGTACTTC. Translated: CASSRGLPSGQETQYF.

The chain combines TRBV18 with TRBJ1-1, with D uncertain. Germline values: CDR1 KGHSH, CDR2 LQKENI. V lost 3 bases to trimming and J lost 4 bases, with 15 bases between them. The CDR3 has 15 residues. As DNA, the CDR3 is TGTGCCAGCTCACCGAATCTCTCCGGGATCACTGAAGCTTTCTTT. Protein sequence: CASSPNLSGITEAFF.

This chain connects TRBV7-3 to TRBJ2-6, with TRBD2 matching 11 bases. CDR3 length: 17 residues. After removal of 2 bases from V and 10 bases from J, the junction contained 10 bases not matched to a gene. Germline V gives CDR1 SGHTA, CDR2 FQGTGA. This CDR3 is CASSLRQTSGKDNVLTF. The DNA for the CDR3 is TGTGCCAGCAGCTTACGGCAGACTAGCGGGAAGGATAACGTCCTGACTTTC.

The CDR3 sequence is CASSLIGETFSGNTIYF. CDR3 in DNA: TGTGCCAGCAGCTTGATTGGGGAGACGTTCTCTGGAAACACCATATATTTT. The chain carries TRBV5-6 and TRBJ1-3; D is uncertain. V lost 1 base and J 0 bases, leaving 14 bases between the germline ends. CDR3 length: 17 residues. Germline V gene lookup returns CDR1 SGHDT and CDR2 YYEEEE. Looking up the rest from reference TRBV5-6 and TRBJ1-3 gives the full variable domain: DAGVTQSPTHLIKTRGQQVTLRCSPKSGHDTVSWYQQALGQGPQFIFQYYEEEERQRGNFPDRFSGHQFPNYSSELNVNALLLGDSALYLCASSLIGETFSGNTIYFGEGSWLTVV.

The V call is TRBV19, the J call TRBJ2-1; 9 bases fit TRBD2. This CDR3 contains 15 residues. The V segment lost 5 bases and the J segment 8 bases; nucleotides outside the gene matches: 10. The V gene's germline CDR1 is LNHDA and CDR2 SQIVND (reference sequence). The CDR3 sequence: CASSGAKGGRDEQFF. The CDR3, as DNA: TGTGCCAGTAGTGGCGCCAAAGGCGGGAGGGATGAGCAGTTCTTC.

This clone was recorded once. The J gene is TRBJ1-1, the V gene TRBV2; D may be TRBD1 (6 bases). V was clipped by 8 bases and J by 1 base, with 23 bases between them. The CDR3 runs 17 residues. Germline CDR1 is SNHLY and CDR2 is FYNNEI. The CDR3 reads CASAVVGGPGWNTEAFF. The CDR3 region has the DNA TGTGCCAGCGCAGTCGTAGGGGGTCCTGGTTGGAACACTGAAGCTTTCTTT.

The gene calls are TRBV11-2 and TRBJ1-2; D gene unclear. Germline values: CDR1 SGHAT, CDR2 FQNNGV. V dropped 4 bases and J dropped 7 bases, with 16 bases sitting between them. The length of the CDR3 is 14 residues. CDR3 nucleotides: TGTGCCAGCAGCTCTATCCAGGAATTCTCTGGCTACACCTTC. It yields the protein CASSSIQEFSGYTF. Looking up the rest from reference TRBV11-2 and TRBJ1-2 gives the full variable domain: EAGVAQSPRYKIIEKRQSVAFWCNPISGHATLYWYQQILGQGPKLLIQFQNNGVVDDSQLPKDRFSAERLKGVDSTLKIQPAKLEDSAVYLCASSSIQEFSGYTFGSGTRLTVV.

The chain is built from TRBV4-2 and TRBJ2-1, with TRBD2 matching 8 bases. Trimming at V came to 0 bases and at J to 7 bases, leaving 11 bases not matched to a gene. CDR1 and CDR2 (germline): LGHNA, YNFKEQ. This CDR3 has 17 residues. The chain's CDR3 is CASSQDNFGRGYNEQFF. CDR3 DNA sequence: TGTGCCAGCAGCCAAGATAATTTCGGGAGGGGTTATAATGAGCAGTTCTTC.

V gene TRBV28 combines with J gene TRBJ2-2; D assignment may be TRBD1 or TRBD2 (5 bases each). This CDR3 has 13 amino acids. V lost 6 bases and J lost 6, with 11 bases in between. Germline V gene data show CDR1 as MDHEN and CDR2 as SYDVKM. This CDR3 reads CASRPGTAGELFF. The CDR3 DNA follows: TGTGCCAGCAGACCTGGGACGGCCGGGGAGCTGTTTTTT.

This chain uses TRBV29-1 with TRBJ2-7; possibly TRBD1 or TRBD2 for D (5 bases each). V was trimmed by 3 bases and J by 7 bases, leaving 22 bases between them. Germline CDR1 reads SQVTM; CDR2 reads ANQGSEA. The CDR3 runs 15 residues. The CDR3 DNA reads TGCAGCGTTGAGCCAGGGACGGGCCGGAGAGGGGAGCAGTACTTC. This gives the protein CSVEPGTGRRGEQYF.

The chain couples TRBV7-8 to TRBJ2-7; TRBD1 aligns across 9 bases. Germline CDR1 is SGHVS and CDR2 is FQNEAQ. V lost 5 bases, J lost 2 bases, and 7 bases stayed unmatched. This CDR3 has 15 amino acids. DNA for the CDR3: TGTGCCAGCAGCAGACCGGGACAGGGACCCTACGAGCAGTACTTC. Translated: CASSRPGQGPYEQYF.

J is TRBJ2-1 and V is TRBV28; no reliable D call. CDR3 length: 15 amino acids. Germline CDR1 reads MDHEN; CDR2 reads SYDVKM. Between the trimmed V and J ends, which lost 7 bases and 5 bases, there was a span of 18 bases. The DNA of the CDR3 is TGTGCCAGCATAGGCCCGGCGTTGGGCGACAATGAGCAGTTCTTC. Its translation is CASIGPALGDNEQFF. Full variable domain (rest looked up from reference TRBV28 and TRBJ2-1): DVKVTQSSRYLVKRTGEKVFLECVQDMDHENMFWYRQDPGLGLRLIYFSYDVKMKEKGDIPEGYSVSREKKERFSLILESASTNQTSMYLCASIGPALGDNEQFFGPGTRLTVL.

V gene TRBV5-1 combines with J gene TRBJ2-5; 8 bases are a match to TRBD2. This CDR3 region has 15 residues. The trim removed 4 bases at V and 5 bases at J, leaving 10 bases unmatched. Per the germline V gene, CDR1 is SGHRS and CDR2 is YFSETQ. The DNA of the CDR3 is TGCGCCAGCAGCACCCAAGGACTAGCATGGGAGACCCAGTACTTC. Translating it yields CASSTQGLAWETQYF. Full variable domain (rest looked up from reference TRBV5-1 and TRBJ2-5): KAGVTQTPRYLIKTRGQQVTLSCSPISGHRSVSWYQQTPGQGLQFLFEYFSETQRNKGNFPGRFSGRQFSNSRSEMNVSTLELGDSALYLCASSTQGLAWETQYFGPGTRLLVL.

CDR3 region: CASSQGGRATSTDTQYF. The CDR3 coding sequence is TGCGCCAGCAGCCAAGGCGGGAGGGCCACTAGCACAGATACGCAGTATTTT. This rearrangement joins TRBV4-1 to TRBJ2-3; 9 bases agree with TRBD2. This CDR3 comprises 17 residues. Germline CDR1 and CDR2: MGHRA and YSYEKL. Unmatched junction bases numbered 5, after V lost 1 base and J lost 0 bases.

V and J are TRBV27 and TRBJ2-6; D gene unclear. CDR1 is MNHEY and CDR2 is SMNVEV in the germline V gene (reference sequence). The ends were cut back, 9 bases at V and 4 bases at J, with 7 bases in the middle. This CDR3 is 12 amino acids long. CDR3 residues: CARSRGANVLTF. In DNA, the CDR3 is TGTGCCAGGTCCCGAGGGGCCAACGTCCTGACTTTC.